The subject of this entry is one T cell receptor (beta chain). The sample belongs to a study of blood T cell repertoires in COVID-19. Profiled with immunoSEQ multiplex PCR; TCRdb holds only in-frame clones, not every one. The sample consists of fewer than 25,000 clones, around 87% of them appearing once. Unmatched junction bases numbered 10, after V lost 2 bases and J lost 6 bases. The CDR3 is 15 residues long. CDR1 is GTSNPN and CDR2 is SVGIG in the germline V gene (reference sequence). This clonotype originated in a human donor in a cohort sampled during active COVID-19. The sample was peripheral blood. The gene calls are TRBV30 and TRBJ1-3; 7 bases are a match to TRBD1. CDR3: CAWSLGTVSTNTIYF. The CDR3 DNA follows: TGTGCCTGGAGTCTTGGGACAGTATCGACAAACACCATATATTTT.